Following are 25 T cell receptor beta chains from one sample sequenced in a study of T cells in Graves' hyperthyroidism and ophthalmopathy. Amplification yielded TCR beta CDR3 regions, with RNA transcripts as the source. The primer set for the first-round RT-PCR of the TCR CDR3 was HTBI. TCRdb reprocessed the multiplex PCR reads via MiXCR and lists one record per CDR3 protein. Found here are more than 300,000 distinct CDR3 sequences, 13% of them singletons; the top ten hold around 9.2%. Sequencing input: blood. The receptors were gathered from a woman between 18 and 29 years old with Graves' hyperthyroidism.

Many counts were recorded for this clonotype. V gene TRBV6-2 or TRBV6-3 combines with J gene TRBJ2-6; D call uncertain. Germline V lookup: CDR1 MNHEY, CDR2 SVGEGT. There are 15 residues in the CDR3. V shed 4 bases and J shed 0 bases, with 7 bases lying between them. CDR3 coding DNA: TGTGCCAGCAGTTCGGACGGCTCTGGGGCCAACGTCCTGACTTTC. Translation: CASSSDGSGANVLTF.

V is TRBV5-1 and J is TRBJ2-5; TRBD2 matches at 11 bases. Trimming at V came to 0 bases and at J to 3 bases, leaving 16 bases not matched to a gene. Per the germline V gene, CDR1 is SGHRS and CDR2 is YFSETQ. The CDR3 covers 20 residues. CDR3 amino acids: CASSLDGLTSGSRAEETQYF. CDR3 DNA sequence: TGCGCCAGCAGCTTGGACGGTTTAACTAGCGGGAGTAGGGCAGAAGAGACCCAGTACTTC.

This clonotype came up many times. The V gene is TRBV6-1, the J gene TRBJ2-3; 9 positions agree with TRBD2. This CDR3 region has 15 residues. The V gene's germline CDR1 is MNHNS and CDR2 SASEGT. Trimming took 6 bases from V and 2 from J; bases not matched to a gene: 6. The CDR3 DNA sequence: TGTGCCAGCAGCCCCGGGACTAGCACCACAGATACGCAGTATTTT. Its translation is CASSPGTSTTDTQYF.

This clonotype was observed many times. The rearrangement uses TRBV28 and TRBJ1-2; D unresolved. Looked up from germline, CDR1 is MDHEN and CDR2 is SYDVKM. V lost 7 bases and J 0 bases, leaving 18 bases between the germline ends. This CDR3 has 16 amino acids. CDR3 amino acids: CASTPPGARANYGYTF. Here the CDR3 DNA reads TGTGCCAGCACCCCGCCTGGTGCTCGAGCTAACTATGGCTACACCTTC.

This clonotype was seen repeatedly, ten times or more. The chain joins TRBV6-1 to TRBJ2-5, with 9 bases lining up with TRBD1. The V gene's germline CDR1 is MNHNS and CDR2 SASEGT. Trimming cost V 5 bases and J 4 bases; bases outside gene matches: 5. CDR3 size: 14 residues. CDR3 sequence: CASSLDRGRETQYF. The CDR3 nucleotides are TGTGCCAGCAGTTTGGACAGGGGAAGAGAGACCCAGTACTTC.

Only a few counts were recorded for this clonotype. The chain recombines TRBV6-1 with TRBJ2-5; weak D call: TRBD1 (5 bases). This CDR3 has 12 residues. Trimming removed 11 bases at V and 0 bases at J, with 10 bases between. Germline V CDR1 and CDR2: MNHNS, SASEGT. The CDR3 protein is CAGATHQETQYF. CDR3 coding DNA: TGTGCCGGGGCCACCCACCAAGAGACCCAGTACTTC.

The rearrangement links TRBV7-2 to TRBJ2-3; 10 bases are a match to TRBD2. Germline V gene sequence: CDR1 SGHTA, CDR2 FQGNSA. The length of the CDR3 is 17 residues. V lost 1 base to trimming and J lost 5 bases; unmatched junction nucleotides: 9. CDR3 DNA sequence: TGTGCCAGCAGCTTAGTACCTACCCTAGCGGGAGTAGATACGCAGTATTTT. It is translated as CASSLVPTLAGVDTQYF. Full variable domain (missing parts from reference TRBV7-2 and TRBJ2-3): GAGVSQSPSNKVTEKGKDVELRCDPISGHTALYWYRQSLGQGLEFLIYFQGNSAPDKSGLPSDRFSAERTGGSVSTLTIQRTQQEDSAVYLCASSLVPTLAGVDTQYFGPGTRLTVL.

There are many counts of this clonotype. The chain links TRBV4-1 to TRBJ2-5; D call uncertain. Germline V gene lookup returns CDR1 MGHRA and CDR2 YSYEKL. The V gene lost 0 bases and the J gene lost 4 bases, with 9 bases spanning the gap. The CDR3 loop spans 14 amino acids. The CDR3 coding sequence is TGCGCCAGCAGCCAAGATGACCGTGGAGAGACCCAGTACTTC. It specifies CASSQDDRGETQYF.

This chain links TRBV6-1 with TRBJ2-7; TRBD1 is a possible D gene (6 bases). V was cut by 5 bases and J by 0 bases, with 17 bases left in between. The CDR3 has 16 amino acids. CDR1 and CDR2 (germline): MNHNS, SASEGT. The CDR3 loop reads CASSWKQGLSSYEQYF. The CDR3 DNA reads TGTGCCAGCAGTTGGAAACAGGGCCTTAGCTCCTACGAGCAGTACTTC.

CDR3 in amino acids: CASGIGRAPEQFF. CDR3 coding DNA: TGTGCCAGTGGGATAGGGAGAGCTCCCGAGCAGTTCTTC. The V call is TRBV5-6, the J call TRBJ2-1, with a tentative D call TRBD2 (5 bases). V was trimmed by 8 bases and J by 10 bases, leaving 19 bases between them. This CDR3 has 13 residues. Germline V CDR1 and CDR2: SGHDT, YYEEEE. The full variable domain, in which reference TRBV5-6 and TRBJ2-1 provide the parts outside the CDR3, is DAGVTQSPTHLIKTRGQQVTLRCSPKSGHDTVSWYQQALGQGPQFIFQYYEEEERQRGNFPDRFSGHQFPNYSSELNVNALLLGDSALYLCASGIGRAPEQFFGPGTRLTVL.

This clonotype has a count of ten or more. The V call is TRBV5-1, the J call TRBJ2-2; TRBD2 agrees at 10 bases. This CDR3 has 18 residues. The V gene's germline CDR1 is SGHRS and CDR2 YFSETQ. The V gene end was trimmed by 0 bases and the J gene end by 2 bases; junction bases not matched to a gene: 7. CDR3 amino acids: CASSLAGAGGPNTGELFF. CDR3 DNA: TGCGCCAGCAGCTTGGCGGGAGCGGGAGGGCCTAACACCGGGGAGCTGTTTTTT.

This clonotype was recorded at least ten times. The V gene is TRBV12-3 or TRBV12-4, the J gene TRBJ2-3; 7 positions match TRBD2. The CDR3 is 16 amino acids. Trimming took 6 bases from V and 6 from J; bases not matched to a gene: 15. CDR3 nucleotide sequence: TGTGCCAGCAGCCACCGCGGGGGACCGCAGCGGGATACGCAGTATTTT. Its translation: CASSHRGGPQRDTQYF.

This clonotype was seen ten or more times. The chain uses TRBV7-2 and TRBJ2-2; TRBD1 matches 8 bases. Per the germline V gene, CDR1 is SGHTA and CDR2 is FQGNSA. This CDR3 region has 18 residues. The trim removed 6 bases at V and 6 bases at J, leaving 18 bases unmatched. Written as DNA, the CDR3 is TGTGCCAGCAGTTACGGGACAGGCCTCGTCCAGGAGGCCGGGGAGCTGTTTTTT. This encodes CASSYGTGLVQEAGELFF.

This clonotype was picked up many times. V usage is TRBV5-5 and J usage is TRBJ1-2, with 9 nucleotides matching TRBD1. Germline CDR1 and CDR2: SGHKS and YYEKEE (reference sequence). The CDR3 spans 14 residues. V was clipped by 2 bases and J by 7 bases; unmatched bases: 6. This chain's CDR3 is CASSLGGTGSGYTF. Here the CDR3 DNA reads TGTGCCAGCAGCTTAGGCGGGACAGGGTCTGGCTACACCTTC.

V usage is TRBV28 and J usage is TRBJ1-2, with 8 bases matching TRBD1. V dropped 6 bases and J dropped 8; count of bases not matched to a gene: 8. This CDR3 is 13 amino acids long. Looked up from germline, CDR1 is MDHEN and CDR2 is SYDVKM. The DNA of the CDR3 is TGTGCCAGCAGAACCGGGACAGGAGCCGGCTACACCTTC. This codes for CASRTGTGAGYTF.

This clonotype was recorded a few times. The junction departs from the called germline gene at one end, perhaps through a read error. This chain connects TRBV13 to TRBJ2-1, with unresolved D. CDR1 is PRHDT and CDR2 is FYEKMQ in the germline V gene (reference sequence). The CDR3 has 12 amino acids. The CDR3 reads CASSEQTGEEFF. CDR3 coding DNA: TGTGCCAGCAGCGAGCAGACTGGTGAGGAGTTCTTC.

This clonotype was seen a handful of times. This chain connects TRBV27 to TRBJ1-1; TRBD1 agrees at 8 bases. The trim removed 1 base at V and 1 base at J, leaving 14 bases unmatched. Germline CDR1 and CDR2: MNHEY and SMNVEV (reference sequence). CDR3 length equals 19 residues. DNA of the CDR3: TGTGCCAGCAGTTTATGGGGATTTTTTGGTGGGACAGGGAACACTGAAGCTTTCTTT. Its translation is CASSLWGFFGGTGNTEAFF.

This clonotype has at least ten counts. The V call is TRBV6-1, the J call TRBJ2-3; D may be TRBD1 (6 bases). Trimming removed 6 bases from V and 0 bases from J, with 19 bases in between. Germline values: CDR1 MNHNS, CDR2 SASEGT. The CDR3 runs to 17 residues. CDR3 sequence reads: CASSHPRTAPSTDTQYF. The CDR3, as DNA: TGTGCCAGCAGCCATCCCCGGACAGCCCCTAGCACAGATACGCAGTATTTT.

This clonotype appeared many times. CDR3: CASSLGQGNAFF. In DNA form, the CDR3 reads TGTGCCAGCAGCTTAGGGCAGGGCAACGCTTTCTTT. The chain uses TRBV11-2 and TRBJ1-1; perhaps TRBD1 as D (5 bases). The V and J ends lost 1 base and 11 bases respectively, with 11 bases between them. The CDR3 loop spans 12 amino acids. Germline-derived CDR1 and CDR2 are SGHAT and FQNNGV.

This clonotype was seen at least ten times. In DNA form, the CDR3 reads TGTGCCAGCAGCCAAACCGGGACAGGGGTGGTCGAGCAGTACTTC. Its protein is CASSQTGTGVVEQYF. The rearrangement uses TRBV28 and TRBJ2-7, with 10 bases aligning to TRBD1. Germline CDR1 is MDHEN and CDR2 is SYDVKM. CDR3 size: 15 residues. Germline trimming cut 6 bases from V and 6 bases from J; bases unmatched to any gene: 11.

This clonotype was counted ten times or more. V is TRBV29-1 and J is TRBJ1-2; D is perhaps TRBD1 (6 bases). The V and J ends lost 3 bases and 8 bases respectively, with 19 bases between them. Germline V gene sequence: CDR1 SQVTM, CDR2 ANQGSEA. This CDR3 is 14 amino acids long. The CDR3 spells CSVDAPGQPYGYTF. CDR3 nucleotides: TGCAGCGTTGACGCACCGGGACAACCTTACGGCTACACCTTC.

The chain links TRBV19 to TRBJ2-2, with D tentatively TRBD1 (5 bases). The CDR3 spans 14 residues. Germline CDR1 reads LNHDA; CDR2 reads SQIVND (reference sequence). The CDR3 reads CASSGAANTGELFF. CDR3 coding DNA: TGTGCTTCCTCTGGGGCTGCGAACACCGGGGAGCTGTTTTTT.

V gene TRBV19 combines with J gene TRBJ2-1; 8 nucleotides agree with TRBD2. Trimming removed 3 bases from V and 5 bases from J; junction bases left unmatched: 9. CDR1 is LNHDA and CDR2 is SQIVND in the germline V gene (reference sequence). The CDR3 runs 16 residues. For the CDR3, the DNA is TGTGCCAGTAGTATCCCCCGGACTAGCCTAAACAATGAGCAGTTCTTC. Protein sequence: CASSIPRTSLNNEQFF.

This clonotype was found many times. This chain links TRBV2 with TRBJ2-3; maybe TRBD2 (6 bases). The CDR3 extends over 14 amino acids. V lost 7 bases to trimming and J lost 5 bases, with 16 bases between them. CDR1 and CDR2 (germline): SNHLY, FYNNEI. CDR3 amino acids: CASTGTFGGDTQYF. The CDR3 DNA is TGTGCCAGCACCGGGACTTTTGGTGGAGATACGCAGTATTTT.

J is TRBJ1-1 and V is TRBV4-1; no reliable D call. The CDR3 totals 15 residues. Germline loops: CDR1 MGHRA, CDR2 YSYEKL. The ends were cut back, 5 bases at V and 2 bases at J, with 15 bases in the middle. CDR3 sequence (DNA): TGCGCCAGCAGCTCCCGATGGCTATCCAACACTGAAGCTTTCTTT. Translation: CASSSRWLSNTEAFF.